This T cell receptor beta chain was retrieved from a study of control samples from healthy donors and cancer patients. Only in-frame clones appear in the TCRdb table, and some are missing; sequencing was by immunoSEQ multiplex PCR. The repertoire includes 85,000 to 90,000 clones, approximately 89% of them detected once, and approximately 21% sits in the top ten. The V gene end was trimmed by 0 bases and the J gene end by 4 bases; junction bases not matched to a gene: 6. CDR3 length: 17 amino acids. Germline V gene data show CDR1 as LGHNA and CDR2 as YNFKEQ. This TCR derives from a man aged 30 to 45 in good health. The rearrangement links TRBV4-2 to TRBJ2-2; 9 positions match TRBD1. Input material: blood. CDR3 protein: CASSQDHGTGPTGELFF. The DNA for the CDR3 is TGTGCCAGCAGCCAAGATCATGGGACAGGGCCCACCGGGGAGCTGTTTTTT.